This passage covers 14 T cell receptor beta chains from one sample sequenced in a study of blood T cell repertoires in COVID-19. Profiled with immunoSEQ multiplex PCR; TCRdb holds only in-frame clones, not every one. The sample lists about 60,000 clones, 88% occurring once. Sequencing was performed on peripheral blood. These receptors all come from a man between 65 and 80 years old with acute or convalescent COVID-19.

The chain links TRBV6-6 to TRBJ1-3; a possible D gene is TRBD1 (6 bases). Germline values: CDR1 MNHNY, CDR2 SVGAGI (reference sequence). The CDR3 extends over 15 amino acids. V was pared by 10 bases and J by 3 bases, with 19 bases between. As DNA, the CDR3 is TGTGCCACTGGAGAAACAGGGCTGGGTGGAAACACCATATATTTT. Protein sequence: CATGETGLGGNTIYF.

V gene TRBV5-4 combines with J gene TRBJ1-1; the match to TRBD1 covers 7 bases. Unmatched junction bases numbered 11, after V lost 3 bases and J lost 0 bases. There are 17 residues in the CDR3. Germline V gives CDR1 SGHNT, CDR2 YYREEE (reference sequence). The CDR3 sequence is CASSSWTGSMMNTEAFF. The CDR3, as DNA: TGTGCCAGCAGCTCATGGACAGGAAGTATGATGAACACTGAAGCTTTCTTT.

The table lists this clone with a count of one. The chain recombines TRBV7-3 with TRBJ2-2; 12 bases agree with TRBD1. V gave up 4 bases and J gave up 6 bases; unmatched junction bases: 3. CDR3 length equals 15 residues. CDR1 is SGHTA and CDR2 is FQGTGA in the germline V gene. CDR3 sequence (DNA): TGTGCCAGCAGCTCCGGGACAGGGGGCCCCGGGGAGCTGTTTTTT. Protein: CASSSGTGGPGELFF.

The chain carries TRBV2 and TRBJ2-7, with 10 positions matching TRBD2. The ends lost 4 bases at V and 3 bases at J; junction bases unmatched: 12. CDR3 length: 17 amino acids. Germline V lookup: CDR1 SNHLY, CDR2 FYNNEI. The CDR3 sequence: CASSGPGLATIDYEQYF. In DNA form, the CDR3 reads TGTGCCAGCAGTGGGCCGGGACTAGCGACGATTGACTACGAGCAGTACTTC.

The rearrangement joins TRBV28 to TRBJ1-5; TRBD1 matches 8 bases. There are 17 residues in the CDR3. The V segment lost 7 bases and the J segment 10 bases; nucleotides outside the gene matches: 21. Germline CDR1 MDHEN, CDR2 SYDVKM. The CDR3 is CASTLTDRAGSLFPQHF. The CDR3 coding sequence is TGTGCCAGCACCCTGACGGACAGGGCAGGATCCCTATTTCCCCAGCATTTT.

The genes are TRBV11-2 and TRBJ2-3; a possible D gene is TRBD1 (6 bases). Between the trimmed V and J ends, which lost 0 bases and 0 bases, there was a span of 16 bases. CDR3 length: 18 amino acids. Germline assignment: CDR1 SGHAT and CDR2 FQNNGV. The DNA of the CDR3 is TGTGCCAGCAGCTTAGACCATCGTTTGGACAGCAGCACAGATACGCAGTATTTT. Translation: CASSLDHRLDSSTDTQYF. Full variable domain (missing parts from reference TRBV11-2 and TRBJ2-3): EAGVAQSPRYKIIEKRQSVAFWCNPISGHATLYWYQQILGQGPKLLIQFQNNGVVDDSQLPKDRFSAERLKGVDSTLKIQPAKLEDSAVYLCASSLDHRLDSSTDTQYFGPGTRLTVL.

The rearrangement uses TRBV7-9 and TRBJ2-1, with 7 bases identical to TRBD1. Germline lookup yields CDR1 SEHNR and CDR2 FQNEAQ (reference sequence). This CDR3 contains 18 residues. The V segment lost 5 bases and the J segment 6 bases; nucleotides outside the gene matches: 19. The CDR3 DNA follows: TGTGCCAGCAGCCGTTACAGAACTGACAGGGTCGATATCAATGAGCAGTTCTTC. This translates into CASSRYRTDRVDINEQFF.

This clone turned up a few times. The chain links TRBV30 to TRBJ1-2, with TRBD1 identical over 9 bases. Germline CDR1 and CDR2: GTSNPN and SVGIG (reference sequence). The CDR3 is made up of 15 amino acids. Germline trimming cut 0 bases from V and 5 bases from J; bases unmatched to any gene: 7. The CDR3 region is CAWSVKTGGGYGYTF. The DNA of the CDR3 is TGTGCCTGGAGTGTAAAGACAGGGGGTGGGTATGGCTACACCTTC.

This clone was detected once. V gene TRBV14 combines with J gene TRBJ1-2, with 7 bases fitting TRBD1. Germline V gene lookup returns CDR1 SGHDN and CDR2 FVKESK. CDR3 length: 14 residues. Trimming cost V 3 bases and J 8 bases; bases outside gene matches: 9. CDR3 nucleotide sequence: TGTGCCAGCAGCCAGGGAACAGGGGTATACGGCTACACCTTC. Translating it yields CASSQGTGVYGYTF.

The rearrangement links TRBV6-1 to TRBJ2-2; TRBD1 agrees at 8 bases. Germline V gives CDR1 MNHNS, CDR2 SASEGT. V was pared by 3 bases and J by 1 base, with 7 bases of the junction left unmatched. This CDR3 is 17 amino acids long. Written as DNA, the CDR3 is TGTGCCAGCAGTGAGGTCAGGGGGCCCCGGAACACCGGGGAGCTGTTTTTT. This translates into CASSEVRGPRNTGELFF.

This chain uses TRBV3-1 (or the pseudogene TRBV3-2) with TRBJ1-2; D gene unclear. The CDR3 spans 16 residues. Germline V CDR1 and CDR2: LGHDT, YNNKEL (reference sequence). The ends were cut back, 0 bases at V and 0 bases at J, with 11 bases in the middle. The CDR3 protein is CASSQDVGSANYGYTF. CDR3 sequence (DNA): TGTGCCAGCAGCCAAGATGTTGGGAGTGCTAACTATGGCTACACCTTC.

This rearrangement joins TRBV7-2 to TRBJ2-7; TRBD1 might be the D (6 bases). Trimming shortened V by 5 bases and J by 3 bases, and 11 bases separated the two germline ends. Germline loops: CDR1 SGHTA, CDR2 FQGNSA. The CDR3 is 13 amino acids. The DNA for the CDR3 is TGTGCCAGCAGCCCCACAGGGTACTACGAGCAGTACTTC. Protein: CASSPTGYYEQYF.

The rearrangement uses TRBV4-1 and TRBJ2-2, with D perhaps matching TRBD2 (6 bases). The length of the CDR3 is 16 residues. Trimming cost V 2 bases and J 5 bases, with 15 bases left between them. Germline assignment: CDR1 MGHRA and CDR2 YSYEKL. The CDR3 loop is CASSQPGRSRTGELFF. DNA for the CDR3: TGCGCCAGCAGCCAACCGGGGAGGTCGAGGACCGGGGAGCTGTTTTTT.

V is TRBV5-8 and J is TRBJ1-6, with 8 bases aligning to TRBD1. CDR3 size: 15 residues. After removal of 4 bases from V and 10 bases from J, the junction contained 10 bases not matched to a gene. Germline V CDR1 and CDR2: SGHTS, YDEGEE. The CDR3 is CASSLPPGGQSPLHF. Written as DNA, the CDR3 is TGTGCCAGCAGCCTTCCCCCAGGGGGCCAATCACCCCTCCACTTT.